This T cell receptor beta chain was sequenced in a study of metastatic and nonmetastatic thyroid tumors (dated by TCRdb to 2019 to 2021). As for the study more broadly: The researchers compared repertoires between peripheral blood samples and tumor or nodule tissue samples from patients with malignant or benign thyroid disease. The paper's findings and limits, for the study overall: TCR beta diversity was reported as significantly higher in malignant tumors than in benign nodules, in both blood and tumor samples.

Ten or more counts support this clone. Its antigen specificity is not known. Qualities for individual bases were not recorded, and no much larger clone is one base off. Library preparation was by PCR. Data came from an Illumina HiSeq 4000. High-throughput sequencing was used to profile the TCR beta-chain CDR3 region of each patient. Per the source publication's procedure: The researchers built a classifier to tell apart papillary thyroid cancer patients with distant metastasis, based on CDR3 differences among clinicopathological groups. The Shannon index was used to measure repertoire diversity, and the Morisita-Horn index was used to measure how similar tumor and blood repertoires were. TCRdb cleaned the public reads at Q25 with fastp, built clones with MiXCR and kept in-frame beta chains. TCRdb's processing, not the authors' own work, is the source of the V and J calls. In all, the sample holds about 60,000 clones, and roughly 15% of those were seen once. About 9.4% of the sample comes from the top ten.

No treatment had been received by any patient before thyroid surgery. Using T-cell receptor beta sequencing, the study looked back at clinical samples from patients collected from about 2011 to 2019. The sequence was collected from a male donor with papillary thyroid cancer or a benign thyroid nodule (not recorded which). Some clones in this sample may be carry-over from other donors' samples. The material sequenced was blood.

The DNA sequence reads TGCAGTGCTAGAGAACTCAGGGAGAACACTGAAGCTTTCTTT. Translated, it reads CSARELRENTEAFF. The chain couples TRBV20-1 to TRBJ1-1; D gene: possibly TRBD1, on 5 matching bases. Based on the germline V gene (reference sequence), the CDR1 and CDR2 sequences are DFQATT and SNEGSKA. Measured from the cysteine to the phenylalanine, the CDR3 is 14 residues long. The read is trimmed to its CDR3 DNA, 42 bases read in frame from base 1. V is cut by 0 bases and J by 1 base, and the space between the germline ends is 9 bases.